The present T cell receptor beta chain was sequenced within a study of T cells expressing NK-cell markers. The germline V gene has CDR1 SGHRS and CDR2 YFSETQ. This CDR3 region has 16 residues. TCRdb re-analyzed the 5' RACE reads; it lists each CDR3 protein once, without DNA. The sample holds over 120,000 distinct CDR3 sequences. The receptor was isolated from a man younger than 35 in good health. V usage is TRBV5-1 and J usage is TRBJ1-1; TCRdb lists TRBD1, though no DNA is available to test this call. Sequencing was performed on blood T cells: a sorted CD56 or NKG2C T cell subset, CD4+ or CD8+ T cells, or bulk PBMC T cells (not recorded which). CDR3 protein: CASSLNVGLGNTEAFF. The whole variable domain, remainder taken from reference TRBV5-1 and TRBJ1-1, is KAGVTQTPRYLIKTRGQQVTLSCSPISGHRSVSWYQQTPGQGLQFLFEYFSETQRNKGNFPGRFSGRQFSNSRSEMNVSTLELGDSALYLCASSLNVGLGNTEAFFGQGTRLTVV.